The rows below give T cell receptor beta chains drawn from one sample of a study of cytomegalovirus exposure and HLA in healthy donors. Assay used: immunoSEQ multiplex PCR; TCRdb lists only in-frame clones, some missing. The sample carries roughly 250,000 clones, roughly 70% recorded once. The sample comprised PBMCs. The origin of the receptors is a female donor in good health and CMV-seronegative. Both conserved end residues are part of each CDR3. A D gene is named only where the DNA matches it firmly. Only part of the rows carry a size: once, few, many, or a class if the clone is expanded.

cdr3_aa,cdr3_nt,j_call,clone_size,d_call,v_call
CASSAGQGQKAFF,TGCGCCAGCAGCGCCGGACAGGGTCAGAAAGCTTTCTTT,TRBJ1-1,.,TRBD1,TRBV10-1
CASSPTGVDSPLHF,TGTGCCAGCAGCCCCACAGGGGTAGATTCACCCCTCCACTTT,TRBJ1-6,few,TRBD1,TRBV28
CASSQAGTSGKYEQYF,TGCGCCAGCAGTCAGGCCGGGACTAGCGGGAAATACGAGCAGTACTTC,TRBJ2-7,once,TRBD2,TRBV4-1
CASSLVLGTQYF,TGTGCCAGCAGCTTAGTCCTAGGGACCCAGTACTTC,TRBJ2-5,.,.,TRBV7-2
CASSLGGGLKRESYEQYF,TGCGCCAGCAGCTTGGGGGGGGGACTCAAGCGGGAGTCCTACGAGCAGTACTTC,TRBJ2-7,.,TRBD2,TRBV5-1
CASSPPGGAGSNQPQHF,TGTGCCAGCTCACCACCGGGGGGGGCCGGTAGCAATCAGCCCCAGCATTTT,TRBJ1-5,.,.,TRBV18
CASSQPGLAGHEQYF,TGTGCCAGCAGCCAGCCGGGACTAGCGGGCCACGAGCAGTACTTC,TRBJ2-7,once,TRBD2,TRBV7-2
CAWGTDFGTEAFF,TGTGCCTGGGGGACAGACTTTGGGACTGAAGCTTTCTTT,TRBJ1-1,.,TRBD1,TRBV30
CASSEWGWGGGSIQYF,TGTGCCAGCAGTGAATGGGGGTGGGGGGGCGGGAGCATTCAGTACTTC,TRBJ2-4,.,.,TRBV6-1
CASSDLAGVAYNEQFF,TGTGCCAGCAGTGATCTAGCGGGAGTGGCCTACAATGAGCAGTTCTTC,TRBJ2-1,.,TRBD2,TRBV2
CASSQGRPVTSGEETRYF,TGTGCCAGCAGCCAAGGGCGACCGGTAACTAGCGGGGAAGAGACCCGGTACTTC,TRBJ2-5,.,TRBD2,TRBV7-8
CAISEARYEQFF,TGTGCCATCAGTGAGGCCCGGTATGAGCAGTTCTTC,TRBJ2-1,.,.,TRBV10-3
CASSIDGNQPQHF,TGTGCCAGTAGTATAGACGGCAATCAGCCCCAGCATTTT,TRBJ1-5,.,.,TRBV19